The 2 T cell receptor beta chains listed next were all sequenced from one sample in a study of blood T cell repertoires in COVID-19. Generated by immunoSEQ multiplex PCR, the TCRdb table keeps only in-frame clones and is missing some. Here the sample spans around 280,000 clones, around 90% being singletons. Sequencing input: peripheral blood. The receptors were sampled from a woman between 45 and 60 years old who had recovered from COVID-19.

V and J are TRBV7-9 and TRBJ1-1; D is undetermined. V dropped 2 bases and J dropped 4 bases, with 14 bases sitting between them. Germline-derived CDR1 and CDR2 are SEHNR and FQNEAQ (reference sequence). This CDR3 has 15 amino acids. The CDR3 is CASSLNRQLATEAFF. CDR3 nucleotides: TGTGCCAGCAGCTTAAACAGACAACTTGCCACTGAAGCTTTCTTT.

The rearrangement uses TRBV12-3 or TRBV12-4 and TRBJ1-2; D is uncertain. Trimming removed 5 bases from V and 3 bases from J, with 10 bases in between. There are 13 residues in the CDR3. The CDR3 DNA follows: TGTGCCAGCAGTCCCGGGTCGTACTATGGCTACACCTTC. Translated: CASSPGSYYGYTF.